This paragraph reports one T cell receptor (beta chain). TCRdb re-analysed the reads in MiXCR, keeping a single row per CDR3 protein. Of under 850,000 distinct CDR3 sequences listed, roughly a third were seen once; the top ten hold roughly 2.9%. This record belongs to a study of T cell repertoires in cytomegalovirus infection. This CDR3 has 11 residues. V lost 7 bases, J lost 5 bases, and 8 bases lay in between. Looked up from germline, CDR1 is LGHNA and CDR2 is YNFKEQ. This chain uses TRBV4-2 with TRBJ2-5, with unresolved D. This TCR came from a human donor in good health (CMV status not recorded). Some clones in this sample may be carry-over from other donors' samples. The material sequenced was PBMCs. CDR3 amino acids: CASTAGETQYF. Written as DNA, the CDR3 is TGTGCCAGCACCGCCGGGGAGACCCAGTACTTC.